The rows below give T cell receptor beta chains drawn from one sample of a study of PD-1 blockade in mismatch repair-deficient tumors. The assay was immunoSEQ multiplex PCR, and TCRdb's table has in-frame clones only and misses some. This table has about 40,000 clones, roughly 84% appearing once. The source material was peripheral blood, sampled 76 weeks after starting pembrolizumab. These receptors were taken from an adult with mismatch repair-deficient cancer. CDR3s include the opening cysteine and the closing phenylalanine or tryptophan. A D gene is named only where the DNA matches it firmly. Rows may omit the clone size; those that give it use once, few, many or a size class.

clone size	D gene	V gene	J gene	CDR3 protein	CDR3 DNA
.	.	TRBV19	TRBJ2-2	CASSIARLLGTGELFF	TGTGCCAGTAGTATAGCGCGCCTCCTGGGCACCGGGGAGCTGTTTTTT
.	TRBD1	TRBV19	TRBJ1-2	CASSIDRGNGYTF	TGTGCCAGTAGTATCGACAGGGGGAATGGCTACACCTTC
.	TRBD2	TRBV19	TRBJ2-5	CASSLAGAKETQYF	TGTGCCAGTAGTCTAGCGGGAGCAAAGGAGACCCAGTACTTC
.	TRBD2	TRBV4-3	TRBJ2-3	CASSQEGVGSGRASTDTQYF	TGCGCCAGCAGCCAAGAGGGGGTGGGTAGCGGGAGGGCTAGCACAGATACGCAGTATTTT
.	TRBD1	TRBV5-3	TRBJ2-2	CARPGQGNTGELFF	TGTGCCAGACCGGGACAGGGGAATACCGGGGAGCTGTTTTTT
.	.	TRBV9	TRBJ1-1	CASGGAYTEAFF	TGTGCCAGCGGAGGGGCTTACACTGAAGCTTTCTTT
.	.	TRBV6-5	TRBJ1-2	CASRTGRYGYTF	TGTGCCAGCAGAACAGGGCGATATGGCTACACCTTC
.	TRBD2	TRBV6-5	TRBJ2-7	CASRGSGGGLYEQYF	TGTGCCAGCAGGGGTAGCGGGGGGGGGCTCTACGAGCAGTACTTC
.	.	TRBV7-2	TRBJ1-2	CASSLERPNWDTYGYTF	TGTGCCAGCAGCTTAGAAAGACCAAACTGGGATACTTATGGCTACACCTTC
.	.	TRBV6-5	TRBJ2-2	CASSRSGYNTGELFF	TGTGCCAGCAGCCGAAGCGGGTATAACACCGGGGAGCTGTTTTTT
.	.	TRBV29-1	TRBJ2-1	CSVDPGAWDEQFF	TGCAGCGTTGACCCGGGGGCTTGGGATGAGCAGTTCTTC
.	TRBD2	TRBV30	TRBJ2-3	CAWSRGLAARGDTQYF	TGTGCCTGGAGTAGGGGACTAGCGGCGAGGGGGGATACGCAGTATTTT
once	TRBD1	TRBV7-8	TRBJ2-1	CASSSGQGSFNEQFF	TGTGCCAGCAGCTCGGGACAGGGGAGTTTCAATGAGCAGTTCTTC
.	TRBD2	TRBV7-8	TRBJ2-1	CASSFDGLAVVAGYNEQFF	TGTGCCAGCAGCTTCGACGGACTAGCGGTGGTAGCAGGGTACAATGAGCAGTTCTTC
.	.	TRBV6-1	TRBJ2-3	CASSEGATDTQYF	TGTGCCAGCAGTGAAGGGGCCACAGATACGCAGTATTTT
.	TRBD1	TRBV11-2	TRBJ2-1	CASSPGQGRHNEQFF	TGTGCCAGCAGCCCCGGACAGGGGCGCCACAATGAGCAGTTCTTC
.	.	TRBV21-1	TRBJ2-1	CASHLPAGRTGEQFF	TGTGCCAGCCACTTGCCAGCGGGAAGAACGGGTGAGCAGTTCTTC
.	.	TRBV9	TRBJ2-7	CASSPSGARSEQYF	TGTGCCAGCAGCCCCTCCGGGGCGCGGTCCGAGCAGTACTTC
.	TRBD1	TRBV4-2	TRBJ1-2	CASSQGSAGGGYTF	TGTGCCAGCAGCCAAGGTTCGGCAGGGGGCGGCTACACCTTC
.	.	TRBV5-1	TRBJ2-1	CASSFTGSYNEQFF	TGCGCCAGCAGCTTCACAGGGTCCTACAATGAGCAGTTCTTC
.	.	TRBV7-8	TRBJ1-5	CASSLASNQPQHF	TGTGCCAGCAGCTTAGCCTCCAATCAGCCCCAGCATTTT
.	.	TRBV15	TRBJ1-5	CATSRVGGSNQPQHF	TGTGCCACCAGCAGAGTGGGGGGAAGCAATCAGCCCCAGCATTTT
.	.	TRBV27	TRBJ1-1	CASSLGRSLFTEAFF	TGTGCCAGCAGTTTGGGGAGGAGTTTATTCACTGAAGCTTTCTTT
.	.	TRBV7-6	TRBJ2-1	CASSHSRLRSSYNEQFF	TGTGCCAGCAGCCACTCTCGACTGAGGAGCTCCTACAATGAGCAGTTCTTC
.	.	TRBV11-2	TRBJ2-3	CASSLGGSDGTQYF	TGTGCCAGCAGCTTAGGGGGTAGCGACGGTACGCAGTATTTT
.	TRBD1	TRBV11-2	TRBJ1-2	CASSPKTGLDYGYTF	TGTGCCAGCAGCCCGAAGACAGGGTTGGACTATGGCTACACCTTC
.	TRBD1	TRBV30	TRBJ2-5	CAWSQTGSETQYF	TGTGCCTGGAGCCAGACAGGGTCGGAGACCCAGTACTTC
.	TRBD1	TRBV7-2	TRBJ2-5	CASSLGAGGVQETQYF	TGTGCCAGCAGCTTAGGGGCAGGGGGAGTTCAAGAGACCCAGTACTTC
.	.	TRBV7-2	TRBJ2-3	CASTGRDTQYF	TGTGCCAGCACGGGAAGGGATACGCAGTATTTT
.	.	TRBV10-3	TRBJ2-5	CAITNGETQYF	TGTGCCATCACAAACGGGGAGACCCAGTACTTC
.	TRBD1	TRBV6-5	TRBJ2-1	CAIRTGGLGEQFF	TGTGCCATTCGCACAGGGGGCCTGGGTGAGCAGTTCTTC
once	.	TRBV30	TRBJ2-7	CAWSPLGYEQYF	TGTGCCTGGAGTCCCCTGGGCTACGAGCAGTACTTC
.	.	TRBV19	TRBJ1-1	CASRKQGSIDTEAFF	TGTGCCAGTAGGAAACAGGGTTCGATTGACACTGAAGCTTTCTTT
.	TRBD2	TRBV18	TRBJ2-3	CASSPVAGSDTQYF	TGTGCCAGCTCACCTGTAGCGGGAAGTGATACGCAGTATTTT
.	.	TRBV18	TRBJ2-7	CASCDTSSYEQYF	TGTGCCAGCTGCGATACGAGCTCCTACGAGCAGTACTTC
.	.	TRBV5-5	TRBJ2-1	CASSPNHPTSGEQFF	TGTGCCAGCAGCCCTAATCATCCGACGTCCGGTGAGCAGTTCTTC
.	TRBD2	TRBV7-9	TRBJ2-2	CASSLGLETSGRVGELFF	TGTGCCAGCAGCTTGGGCTTAGAGACTAGCGGGAGAGTCGGGGAGCTGTTTTTT
.	TRBD2	TRBV2	TRBJ2-5	CASNLLAAQETQYF	TGTGCCAGCAACCTACTAGCGGCTCAAGAGACCCAGTACTTC
.	TRBD2	TRBV7-3	TRBJ2-1	CASSTSGTSYNEQFF	TGTGCCAGCAGTACGAGCGGGACCTCCTACAATGAGCAGTTCTTC